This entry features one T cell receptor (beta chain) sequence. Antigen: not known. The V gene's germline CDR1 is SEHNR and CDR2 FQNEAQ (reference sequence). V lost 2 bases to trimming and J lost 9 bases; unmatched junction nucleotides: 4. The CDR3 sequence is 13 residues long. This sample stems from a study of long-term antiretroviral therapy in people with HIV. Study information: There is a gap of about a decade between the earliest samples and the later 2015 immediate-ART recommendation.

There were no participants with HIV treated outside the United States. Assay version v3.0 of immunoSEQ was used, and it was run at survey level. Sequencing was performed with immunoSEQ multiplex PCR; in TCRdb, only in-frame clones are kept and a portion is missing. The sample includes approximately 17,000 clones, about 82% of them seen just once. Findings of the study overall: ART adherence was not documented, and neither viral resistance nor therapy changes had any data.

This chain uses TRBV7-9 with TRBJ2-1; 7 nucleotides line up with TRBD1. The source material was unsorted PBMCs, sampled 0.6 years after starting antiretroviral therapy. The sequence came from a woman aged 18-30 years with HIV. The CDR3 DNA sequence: TGTGCCAGCAGCTTAACAGGGGCTGGTGAGCAGTTCTTC. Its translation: CASSLTGAGEQFF.